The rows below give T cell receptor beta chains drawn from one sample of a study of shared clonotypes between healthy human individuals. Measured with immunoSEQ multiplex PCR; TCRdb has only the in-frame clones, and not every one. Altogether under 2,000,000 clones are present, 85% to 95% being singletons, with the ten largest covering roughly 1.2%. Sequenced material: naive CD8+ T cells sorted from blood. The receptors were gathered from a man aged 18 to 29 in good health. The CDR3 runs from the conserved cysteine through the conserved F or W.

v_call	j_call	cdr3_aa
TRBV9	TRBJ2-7	CASSAGYEQYF
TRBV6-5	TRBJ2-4	CASSHSVIENIQYF
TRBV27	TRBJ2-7	CASSKTGGYEQYF
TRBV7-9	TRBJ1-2	CASSLAGNGYTF
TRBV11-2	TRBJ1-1	CASSLGSIEAFF
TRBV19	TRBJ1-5	CASSKGSQPQHF
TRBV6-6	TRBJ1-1	CASSLAADEAFF
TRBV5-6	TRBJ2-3	CASSATDSTDTQYF
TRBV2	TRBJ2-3	CASLSLLDTQYF
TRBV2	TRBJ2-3	CASSPRSSVPDTQYF
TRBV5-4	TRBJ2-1	CASMGAWPYHEQFF
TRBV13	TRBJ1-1	CASSWTGWTEAFF
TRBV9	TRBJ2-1	CASSDSGTSGYNEQFF
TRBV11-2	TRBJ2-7	CASSSLRIEQYF
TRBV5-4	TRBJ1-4	CASSANRGTNEKLFF
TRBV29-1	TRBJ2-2	CSVEREYTGELFF
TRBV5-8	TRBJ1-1	CASSLEQMNTEAFF
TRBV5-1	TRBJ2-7	CASSLALAGPGYEQYF
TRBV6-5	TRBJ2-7	CASSREGLSYEQYF
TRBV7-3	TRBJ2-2	CASSPRDGSGGELFF
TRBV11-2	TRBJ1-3	CASSLPGPGNTIYF
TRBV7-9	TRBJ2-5	CASSVSLSGDQETQYF
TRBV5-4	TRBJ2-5	CASSLETSGQETQYF
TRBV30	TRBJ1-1	CASTGTDRAGYGAFF
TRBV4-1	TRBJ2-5	CASSPVPLADQETQYF
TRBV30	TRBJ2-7	CACSRDYSYEQYF
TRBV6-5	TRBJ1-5	CASSYSWGEAQPQHF
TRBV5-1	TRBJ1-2	CASSSLEGANYGYTF
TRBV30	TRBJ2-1	CAGSRTSSYNEQFF
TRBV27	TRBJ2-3	CASSLDQPHTDTQYF
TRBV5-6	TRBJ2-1	CASSLGAGPGNEQFF
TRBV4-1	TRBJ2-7	CASSQETGPNRYEQYF
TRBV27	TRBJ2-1	CASSLLAANNEQFF
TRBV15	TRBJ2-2	CATSRERLALNTGELFF
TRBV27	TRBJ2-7	CASSLPGRYEQYF
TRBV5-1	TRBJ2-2	CASSLNNAGELFF
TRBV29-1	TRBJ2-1	CSVEDVRGSYNEQFF
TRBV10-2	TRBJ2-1	CASTDMGEQFF
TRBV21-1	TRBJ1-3	CASSKARNTIYF
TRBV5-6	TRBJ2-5	CASSLGFRETQYF
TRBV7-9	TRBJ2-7	CASTVGGRHEQYF
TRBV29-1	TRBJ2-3	CSVTGLPGLAVTTDTQYF
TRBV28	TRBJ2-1	CASSLVGGPNNEQFF
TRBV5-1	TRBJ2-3	CASNVVMGTDTQYF
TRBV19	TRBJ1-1	CASSNGPNTEAFF